What follows are 21 T cell receptor beta chains derived from one specimen sequenced in a study of T cell responses to AZD1222 COVID-19 vaccine. Profiling relied on immunoSEQ multiplex PCR, and the TCRdb table lists in-frame clones only, not all of them. The sample records around 160,000 clones, approximately 88% being singletons. The specimen comprised peripheral blood, sampled on day 0 of AZD1222 vaccination. The receptors originated from an adult in good health.

The rearrangement joins TRBV28 to TRBJ1-1; TRBD1 matches 12 bases. V dropped 7 bases and J dropped 8; count of bases not matched to a gene: 2. Looked up from germline, CDR1 is MDHEN and CDR2 is SYDVKM. There are 12 residues in the CDR3. The CDR3 DNA reads TGTGCCAGCAAGGGACAGGGGGCAGAAGCTTTCTTT. Translating it yields CASKGQGAEAFF.

J is TRBJ2-1 and V is TRBV5-1; 13 bases map to TRBD2. The V gene's germline CDR1 is SGHRS and CDR2 YFSETQ. The CDR3 spans 14 residues. V shed 5 bases, J shed 7 bases, and the junction held 3 bases outside the gene matches. CDR3 region: CASRGTSGANEQFF. CDR3 DNA: TGCGCCAGCAGAGGGACTAGCGGGGCAAATGAGCAGTTCTTC.

This clone was seen a handful of times. The chain uses TRBV11-2 and TRBJ2-5; 9 bases are a match to TRBD2. Germline V gene sequence: CDR1 SGHAT, CDR2 FQNNGV. With 4 bases clipped from V and 3 bases from J, the junction kept 18 bases outside the gene matches. This CDR3 contains 19 residues. CDR3 sequence: CASSWPAGGALAGKETQYF. In DNA form, the CDR3 reads TGTGCCAGCAGCTGGCCTGCGGGGGGGGCATTAGCGGGGAAAGAGACCCAGTACTTC.

V gene TRBV6-5 combines with J gene TRBJ2-5, with TRBD1 identical over 7 bases. This CDR3 is built from 13 residues. The V gene's germline CDR1 is MNHEY and CDR2 SVGAGI. Trimming took 8 bases from V and 5 from J; bases not matched to a gene: 8. The CDR3 region is CASRDRVHETQYF. The CDR3, as DNA: TGTGCCAGCCGAGACAGGGTCCACGAGACCCAGTACTTC.

The rearrangement uses TRBV5-1 and TRBJ2-7; 7 bases agree with TRBD1. This CDR3 region has 15 residues. The germline V gene encodes CDR1 SGHRS and CDR2 YFSETQ. J lost 6 bases, V lost 3 bases, and 12 bases had no gene match. The CDR3 DNA sequence: TGCGCCAGCAGCTCGCCCAATACCTACAGGGGCGAGCAGTACTTC. As protein: CASSSPNTYRGEQYF.

The chain combines TRBV3-1 (or the pseudogene TRBV3-2) with TRBJ2-2, with TRBD2 matching 12 bases. V was pared by 6 bases and J by 7 bases, with 15 bases of the junction left unmatched. CDR3 length: 18 amino acids. The germline CDR1 and CDR2 sequences are LGHDT and YNNKEL (reference sequence). CDR3 in DNA: TGTGCCAGCAGTCAACGGGACCTAGCGGGGGGGCAAGGCGGGGAGCTGTTTTTT. Translating gives CASSQRDLAGGQGGELFF.

CDR3 nucleotides: TGTGCCAGCAGCAAAGAGGCGAACACTGAAGCTTTCTTT. Encoded protein: CASSKEANTEAFF. This chain uses TRBV21-1 with TRBJ1-1. TRBV21-1 is termed a pseudogene. This CDR3 spans 13 amino acids.

This rearrangement joins TRBV11-2 to TRBJ1-4, with TRBD1 as a possible D gene (5 bases). The length of the CDR3 is 15 residues. The V end lost 0 bases, the J end lost 7 bases, and 12 bases lay between the germline ends. Looked up from germline, CDR1 is SGHAT and CDR2 is FQNNGV. The CDR3 loop reads CASSLDKGSGEKLFF. The CDR3 region has the DNA TGTGCCAGCAGCTTAGACAAGGGGTCGGGTGAAAAACTGTTTTTT.

The chain couples TRBV11-2 to TRBJ1-2; no reliable D call. The CDR3 length is 11 residues. Germline V CDR1 and CDR2: SGHAT, FQNNGV. Trimming pared 5 bases from V and 8 bases from J, leaving 9 bases between. CDR3 nucleotides: TGTGCCAGCAGCCGGGGATACGGCTACACCTTC. This sequence encodes CASSRGYGYTF. Based on the CDR3 plus reference TRBV11-2 and TRBJ1-2, the full variable domain is EAGVAQSPRYKIIEKRQSVAFWCNPISGHATLYWYQQILGQGPKLLIQFQNNGVVDDSQLPKDRFSAERLKGVDSTLKIQPAKLEDSAVYLCASSRGYGYTFGSGTRLTVV.

This clone was observed once. The chain uses TRBV5-1 and TRBJ1-3; D ambiguous. The CDR3 is made up of 15 amino acids. The germline V and J ends were trimmed by 2 bases and 0 bases, with 9 bases remaining between them. The V gene's germline CDR1 is SGHRS and CDR2 YFSETQ. CDR3 DNA sequence: TGCGCCAGCAGCTTCGATTGGGGCTCTGGAAACACCATATATTTT. Amino acids: CASSFDWGSGNTIYF.

The rearrangement joins TRBV5-1 to TRBJ2-3, with unresolved D. The germline V gene has CDR1 SGHRS and CDR2 YFSETQ. The V end was cut by 5 bases, the J end by 3 bases, with 7 bases between. This CDR3 region has 12 residues. The CDR3 protein is CASSLETDTQYF. The CDR3 DNA sequence: TGCGCCAGCAGTTTAGAGACAGATACGCAGTATTTT.

The genes are TRBV2 and TRBJ2-1; TRBD1 is a possible D gene (6 bases). Germline assignment: CDR1 SNHLY and CDR2 FYNNEI. This CDR3 region has 14 residues. V was trimmed by 6 bases and J by 5 bases, leaving 14 bases between them. For the CDR3, the DNA is TGTGCCAGCAGGGTAAGGACAGAGGACAATGAGCAGTTCTTC. This gives the protein CASRVRTEDNEQFF.

The chain employs TRBV19 and TRBJ1-2; perhaps TRBD1 as D (5 bases). Germline V gene lookup returns CDR1 LNHDA and CDR2 SQIVND (reference sequence). The CDR3 has 16 amino acids. Trimming removed 3 bases from V and 8 bases from J, with 22 bases in between. Here the CDR3 DNA reads TGTGCCAGTAGTATGAATTTCCGCTTAGGGGTTGGCGGCTACACCTTC. Its protein product is CASSMNFRLGVGGYTF.

The chain's CDR3 is CASSYLAGGTYEQYF. The CDR3 nucleotides are TGTGCCAGCAGCTATCTCGCAGGGGGAACCTACGAGCAGTACTTC. The chain uses TRBV11-2 and TRBJ2-7; TRBD1 matches 7 bases. The CDR3 runs to 15 residues. Per germline, CDR1 SGHAT and CDR2 FQNNGV. V shed 4 bases and J 2 bases; nucleotides not matched to a gene: 8. Based on the CDR3 plus reference TRBV11-2 and TRBJ2-7, the full variable domain is EAGVAQSPRYKIIEKRQSVAFWCNPISGHATLYWYQQILGQGPKLLIQFQNNGVVDDSQLPKDRFSAERLKGVDSTLKIQPAKLEDSAVYLCASSYLAGGTYEQYFGPGTRLTVT.

The chain is built from TRBV9 and TRBJ1-5, with TRBD1 as a possible D gene (5 bases). Trimming took 7 bases from V and 0 from J, leaving 11 bases between them. The CDR3 length is 14 residues. CDR1 SGDLS and CDR2 YYNGEE come from the germline V gene. As DNA, the CDR3 is TGTGCCAGCGGGGGTCCTTATAGCAATCAGCCCCAGCATTTT. This sequence encodes CASGGPYSNQPQHF.

This chain links TRBV14 with TRBJ2-3; 7 positions match TRBD2. The CDR3 consists of 17 residues. The V segment lost 4 bases and the J segment 0 bases; nucleotides outside the gene matches: 10. Germline loops: CDR1 SGHDN, CDR2 FVKESK. The DNA of the CDR3 is TGTGCCAGCAGCCCCCGACTAGCCAGAGATAGCACAGATACGCAGTATTTT. Its protein product is CASSPRLARDSTDTQYF.

The chain links TRBV4-1 to TRBJ2-7, with D maybe TRBD2 (5 bases). Germline V lookup: CDR1 MGHRA, CDR2 YSYEKL. V was shortened by 1 base and J by 0 bases, with 10 bases between the two germline ends. CDR3 size: 15 residues. In nucleotides, the CDR3 is TGCGCCAGCAGCCAAGCTTCCGGGGTCTCCTACGAGCAGTACTTC. Residues: CASSQASGVSYEQYF.

The rearrangement joins TRBV6-5 to TRBJ1-6; D is unresolved. Germline assignment: CDR1 MNHEY and CDR2 SVGAGI. The CDR3 is 13 residues long. V was pared by 7 bases and J by 8 bases, with 12 bases between. DNA of the CDR3: TGTGCCAGCACCCTAAGGCGCGATTCACCCCTCCACTTT. Its protein is CASTLRRDSPLHF.

The chain couples TRBV4-3 to TRBJ1-1, with 8 bases lining up with TRBD1. This CDR3 is 14 amino acids long. The J segment lost 8 bases and the V segment lost 1 base, leaving 6 bases of the junction unmatched. Germline CDR1 is LGHNA and CDR2 is YSLEER. The CDR3 is CASSQGQGAREAFF. The CDR3 DNA reads TGCGCCAGCAGCCAAGGGCAGGGGGCGAGGGAAGCTTTCTTT.

This clone was counted between two and nine times. The rearrangement links TRBV6-5 to TRBJ2-7, with D possibly called TRBD1 or TRBD2 (5 bases each). The germline V and J ends were trimmed by 4 bases and 3 bases, with 13 bases remaining between them. Germline V gene sequence: CDR1 MNHEY, CDR2 SVGAGI. The CDR3 is 14 residues long. The CDR3 here is CASSSRDGDYEQYF. CDR3 nucleotides: TGTGCCAGCAGTTCCAGGGACGGAGACTACGAGCAGTACTTC.

The chain is built from TRBV28 and TRBJ1-2, with a possible D match to TRBD1 (5 bases). Germline values: CDR1 MDHEN, CDR2 SYDVKM. V gave up 8 bases and J gave up 3 bases, with 25 bases separating them. This CDR3 region has 17 residues. The CDR3 DNA is TGTGCCAGCCTTTCGTACCCTAGCGGGGGTAGGGACTATGGCTACACCTTC. Its protein is CASLSYPSGGRDYGYTF.